A single T cell receptor beta chain is shown here with its context. Its antigen remains unknown. Germline trimming cut 2 bases from V and 6 bases from J; bases unmatched to any gene: 9. The CDR3 has 16 amino acids. Germline-derived CDR1 and CDR2 are MNHNY and SVGAGI (reference sequence). These data originate in a study of beta chain features in type 1 diabetes. Study outcomes and limitations: Patients' naive, central memory and regulatory TCRB repertoires appeared more alike than those of healthy donors.

The entirety of the isolated RNA underwent reverse transcription, so expressed TCRB transcripts were sequenced. Profiling relied on immunoSEQ multiplex PCR, and the TCRdb table lists in-frame clones only, not all of them. Among some 150,000 clones, about a tenth were seen once, and the ten largest hold 0.55% to 0.85%. Sequenced sample: central memory CD4+ T cells from blood. The J gene is TRBJ2-3, the V gene TRBV6-6; TRBD1 aligns across 9 bases. This receptor was obtained from a man aged 18-30 years in good health. CDR3 in amino acids: CASSYTGTGSSDTQYF. The CDR3, as DNA: TGTGCCAGCAGTTACACCGGGACAGGGTCTTCGGATACGCAGTATTTT.